This is a list of T cell receptor beta chains from one sample in a study of blood T cell repertoires in COVID-19. The assay was immunoSEQ multiplex PCR, and TCRdb's table has in-frame clones only and misses some. The table records about 290,000 clones, roughly 89% of them present only once. The sample consisted of peripheral blood. Receptor source: a woman aged 30 to 39 with COVID-19, enrolled during active disease. Both conserved end residues are part of each CDR3. Each record gives: CDR3 protein, CDR3 DNA, J gene, clone size, D gene, V gene. D genes are given only for firm matches. Clone size is given for some rows only: seen once, a few or many times, or a class if the clone is expanded.

CDR3: CASRATGGTEAFF; DNA: TGTGCCAGCAGGGCCACGGGAGGCACTGAAGCTTTCTTT; J: TRBJ1-1; size: NA; D: NA; V: TRBV12-3/TRBV12-4
CDR3: CASSYIRGPEAFF; DNA: TGTGCCAGCAGTTATATCAGGGGCCCTGAAGCTTTCTTT; J: TRBJ1-1; size: NA; D: NA; V: TRBV6-5
CDR3: CASSWGGSSYNEQFF; DNA: TGTGCCAGCAGCTGGGGGGGGAGCTCCTACAATGAGCAGTTCTTC; J: TRBJ2-1; size: once; D: TRBD2; V: TRBV11-3
CDR3: CASSPFAGVITDTQYF; DNA: TGTGCCAGCAGCCCGTTCGCGGGGGTTATCACAGATACGCAGTATTTT; J: TRBJ2-3; size: NA; D: TRBD2; V: TRBV11-2
CDR3: CASSTLPGQSNQPQHF; DNA: TGCGCCAGCAGTACATTACCGGGACAGAGTAATCAGCCCCAGCATTTT; J: TRBJ1-5; size: once; D: TRBD1; V: TRBV5-1
CDR3: CASSFLGQPSTDTQYF; DNA: TGTGCCAGCAGTTTCCTGGGACAGCCTAGCACAGATACGCAGTATTTT; J: TRBJ2-3; size: NA; D: TRBD1; V: TRBV27
CDR3: CASKGTGNYGYTF; DNA: TGTGCCAGCAAGGGGACAGGCAACTATGGCTACACCTTC; J: TRBJ1-2; size: NA; D: TRBD1; V: TRBV28
CDR3: CASSQGVRSYTF; DNA: TGTGCCAGCAGCCAGGGCGTAAGAAGCTACACCTTC; J: TRBJ1-2; size: NA; D: NA; V: TRBV3-1/TRBV3-2
CDR3: CASSQAGSSGGEF; DNA: TGTGCCAGCAGCCAAGCGGGGAGTAGCGGGGGAGAATTT; J: TRBJ2-3; size: NA; D: TRBD2; V: TRBV3-1/TRBV3-2
CDR3: CSVNLVGQGKYEQYF; DNA: TGCAGCGTAAACCTAGTGGGACAGGGGAAATACGAGCAGTACTTC; J: TRBJ2-7; size: NA; D: TRBD1; V: TRBV29-1
CDR3: CASSVGQLANNEQFF; DNA: TGTGCCAGCAGTGTCGGACAGCTAGCTAACAATGAGCAGTTCTTC; J: TRBJ2-1; size: NA; D: NA; V: TRBV25-1
CDR3: CASSLEGETYEQYF; DNA: TGTGCCAGCAGCTTAGAGGGGGAAACCTACGAGCAGTACTTC; J: TRBJ2-7; size: NA; D: NA; V: TRBV13
CDR3: CASRTVGNTIYF; DNA: TGTGCCAGCAGAACAGTTGGAAACACCATATATTTT; J: TRBJ1-3; size: NA; D: NA; V: TRBV28
CDR3: CASSLGVSGARSNEQFF; DNA: TGTGCCAGCAGCTTGGGGGTTAGCGGGGCGCGGAGCAATGAGCAGTTCTTC; J: TRBJ2-1; size: NA; D: TRBD2; V: TRBV5-4
CDR3: CASSHGQGVYGYTF; DNA: TGTGCCAGCTCTCACGGACAGGGGGTCTATGGCTACACCTTC; J: TRBJ1-2; size: NA; D: TRBD1; V: TRBV18
CDR3: CASSIHSTAPNEKLFF; DNA: TGTGCCAGTAGTATACATTCGACAGCCCCTAATGAAAAACTGTTTTTT; J: TRBJ1-4; size: NA; D: NA; V: TRBV19
CDR3: CASSPVLTRQYSGYTF; DNA: TGTGCCAGCTCACCCGTATTAACGCGGCAGTACTCTGGCTACACCTTC; J: TRBJ1-2; size: NA; D: NA; V: TRBV18
CDR3: CASSLIGAGTQYF; DNA: TGTGCCAGCAGCTTGATAGGGGCCGGGACCCAGTACTTC; J: TRBJ2-5; size: NA; D: NA; V: TRBV5-5
CDR3: CASGNSGNPYEQYF; DNA: TGTGCCAGCGGTAATAGCGGAAACCCCTACGAGCAGTACTTC; J: TRBJ2-7; size: NA; D: NA; V: TRBV2
CDR3: CASSHGSGNEQFF; DNA: TGTGCCAGCAGCCACGGGAGTGGCAATGAGCAGTTCTTC; J: TRBJ2-1; size: NA; D: NA; V: TRBV13
CDR3: CASKWGQQGNYGYTF; DNA: TGTGCCAGCAAATGGGGGCAGCAGGGCAACTATGGCTACACCTTC; J: TRBJ1-2; size: NA; D: NA; V: TRBV28
CDR3: CASSLTGNTEAFF; DNA: TGTGCCAGCAGCCTAACCGGGAACACTGAAGCTTTCTTT; J: TRBJ1-1; size: NA; D: NA; V: TRBV7-9
CDR3: CASSSTVDNSPLHF; DNA: TGTGCCAGCAGCTCGACAGTAGATAATTCACCCCTCCACTTT; J: TRBJ1-6; size: NA; D: NA; V: TRBV7-9
CDR3: CASSSRAALRSRTEAFF; DNA: TGTGCCAGCAGTTCGCGCGCGGCACTCCGTTCGCGCACTGAAGCTTTCTTT; J: TRBJ1-1; size: few; D: NA; V: TRBV27
CDR3: CASSSTSGVQETQYF; DNA: TGTGCCAGCAGCTCGACTAGCGGGGTTCAAGAGACCCAGTACTTC; J: TRBJ2-5; size: NA; D: TRBD2; V: TRBV7-9
CDR3: CAWSSPGTGVNEQFF; DNA: TGTGCCTGGAGTTCTCCGGGGACAGGGGTCAATGAGCAGTTCTTC; J: TRBJ2-1; size: once; D: TRBD1; V: TRBV30
CDR3: CASSTTNQREKLFF; DNA: TGTGCCAGCAGTACGACAAACCAAAGGGAAAAACTGTTTTTT; J: TRBJ1-4; size: NA; D: NA; V: TRBV27
CDR3: CASSPSGSQETQYF; DNA: TGTGCCAGCAGCCCATCGGGGTCACAAGAGACCCAGTACTTC; J: TRBJ2-5; size: NA; D: NA; V: TRBV3-1/TRBV3-2
CDR3: CASSPLGLAGPYEQYF; DNA: TGTGCCAGCAGTCCTCTGGGACTAGCGGGGCCCTACGAGCAGTACTTC; J: TRBJ2-7; size: NA; D: TRBD2; V: TRBV28
CDR3: CASSDTGGGQPQHF; DNA: TGTGCCAGCAGTGATACAGGGGGCGGGCAGCCCCAGCATTTT; J: TRBJ1-5; size: NA; D: TRBD1; V: TRBV25-1
CDR3: CASRPPAGWNSPLHF; DNA: TGTGCCAGCAGGCCCCCGGCGGGTTGGAATTCACCCCTCCACTTT; J: TRBJ1-6; size: NA; D: NA; V: TRBV6-5
CDR3: CASRPNLGASGYPDTQYF; DNA: TGTGCCAGCCGACCAAACCTCGGGGCTAGCGGATATCCAGATACGCAGTATTTT; J: TRBJ2-3; size: NA; D: TRBD2; V: TRBV28
CDR3: CASSSVDRAPTYEQYF; DNA: TGTGCCAGCAGTTCCGTAGACAGGGCTCCCACCTACGAGCAGTACTTC; J: TRBJ2-7; size: NA; D: TRBD1; V: TRBV27
CDR3: CASNMGLAGANEQFF; DNA: TGCGCCAGCAATATGGGACTAGCGGGGGCCAATGAGCAGTTCTTC; J: TRBJ2-1; size: few; D: TRBD2; V: TRBV10-1
CDR3: CASSQLAGGPETQYF; DNA: TGTGCCAGCAGCCAACTAGCGGGGGGGCCGGAGACCCAGTACTTC; J: TRBJ2-5; size: NA; D: TRBD2; V: TRBV3-1/TRBV3-2
CDR3: CASSIRSGGLREQYF; DNA: TGTGCCAGTAGTATCCGGAGCGGGGGCCTTCGCGAGCAGTACTTC; J: TRBJ2-7; size: NA; D: TRBD2; V: TRBV19
CDR3: CATSPGGSRGYTF; DNA: TGTGCCACCAGTCCAGGGGGGTCGAGAGGCTACACCTTC; J: TRBJ1-2; size: NA; D: TRBD1; V: TRBV24-1
CDR3: CASSPESGATNEKLFF; DNA: TGTGCCAGCTCACCAGAGTCGGGGGCAACTAATGAAAAACTGTTTTTT; J: TRBJ1-4; size: NA; D: NA; V: TRBV18
CDR3: CASSYSYTGNTIYF; DNA: TGTGCCAGCAGTTACTCATATACTGGAAACACCATATATTTT; J: TRBJ1-3; size: NA; D: NA; V: TRBV6-6
CDR3: CASVPDSPREAFF; DNA: TGTGCCAGCGTACCAGACAGTCCTAGAGAGGCTTTCTTT; J: TRBJ1-1; size: NA; D: NA; V: TRBV25-1
CDR3: CASSMIDEQFF; DNA: TGTGCCAGTAGTATGATAGATGAGCAGTTCTTC; J: TRBJ2-1; size: NA; D: NA; V: TRBV19
CDR3: CASSQGAGRPYGYTF; DNA: TGTGCCAGCAGCCAAGGGGCGGGACGGCCCTATGGCTACACCTTC; J: TRBJ1-2; size: few; D: NA; V: TRBV14
CDR3: CAISGTGTGELFF; DNA: TGTGCCATCAGTGGTACGGGCACCGGGGAGCTGTTTTTT; J: TRBJ2-2; size: NA; D: NA; V: TRBV10-3
CDR3: CASSLGREVETQYF; DNA: TGCGCCAGCAGCCTGGGCCGGGAGGTAGAGACCCAGTACTTC; J: TRBJ2-5; size: NA; D: TRBD2; V: TRBV4-1
CDR3: CASSPRGADEKLFF; DNA: TGTGCCAGCAGCCCCAGGGGGGCGGATGAAAAACTGTTTTTT; J: TRBJ1-4; size: NA; D: TRBD1; V: TRBV9
CDR3: CASSTSGGTEAFF; DNA: TGCGCCAGCAGCACCTCAGGTGGGACTGAAGCTTTCTTT; J: TRBJ1-1; size: NA; D: NA; V: TRBV5-1
CDR3: CASSPMRQTEAFF; DNA: TGTGCCAGCTCACCAATGAGGCAGACTGAAGCTTTCTTT; J: TRBJ1-1; size: NA; D: NA; V: TRBV18
CDR3: CASSQGWKDYGYTF; DNA: TGCGCCAGCAGCCAGGGCTGGAAGGACTATGGCTACACCTTC; J: TRBJ1-2; size: NA; D: NA; V: TRBV4-1
CDR3: CASKTPGSKLAYGYTF; DNA: TGCGCCAGCAAAACGCCAGGGTCAAAGCTTGCCTATGGCTACACCTTC; J: TRBJ1-2; size: NA; D: NA; V: TRBV4-1
CDR3: CASSHGGAQELFF; DNA: TGTGCCAGCTCACACGGGGGGGCCCAGGAGCTGTTTTTT; J: TRBJ2-2; size: once; D: TRBD2; V: TRBV18